This T cell receptor beta chain derives from a study of blood T cell repertoires in COVID-19. It was during active infection that Seattle patients were enrolled and then longitudinally followed. V shed 5 bases, J shed 4 bases, and the junction held 6 bases outside the gene matches. This CDR3 has 15 residues. Germline CDR1 and CDR2: SGHAT and FQNNGV. As handled by the study authors: Cell counts per sample came from amplifying reference gene primers. Only in-frame clones appear in the TCRdb table, and some are missing; sequencing was by immunoSEQ multiplex PCR. V, J and clone size are taken as reported in that table, and D and trimming were inferred from the DNA itself. The sample carries roughly 440,000 clones, around 88% recorded once.

The origin of this receptor is a woman between 50 and 59 years old with COVID-19, enrolled during active disease. This chain uses TRBV11-2 with TRBJ2-1, with 9 bases aligning to TRBD2. What was sequenced was peripheral blood. As DNA, the CDR3 is TGTGCCAGCAGCCGGGCGGGGGGGCCGTACAATGAGCAGTTCTTC. Translated, it gives CASSRAGGPYNEQFF.